This T cell receptor (beta chain) comes out of a study of shared clonotypes between healthy human individuals. This clone was seen once. The ends lost 2 bases at V and 7 bases at J; junction bases unmatched: 5. The CDR3 has 13 residues. Germline values: CDR1 SGHRS, CDR2 YFSETQ. The table came from immunoSEQ multiplex PCR; TCRdb's copy has only in-frame clones and leaves some out. The repertoire includes about 330,000 clones, 87% of them detected once, and about 16% sits in the top ten. This sequence originates from a man aged 18 to 30 in good health. This chain connects TRBV5-1 to TRBJ2-7; TRBD1 agrees at 8 bases. Sequencing was performed on memory CD8+ T cells sorted from blood. Regarding subset: CD45RO+ cells pooled with CCR7-negative TemRA cells. The CDR3 DNA sequence: TGCGCCAGCAGCTTAGGACAGGGCTGGGAGCAGTACTTC. Translated: CASSLGQGWEQYF. Full variable domain (missing parts from reference TRBV5-1 and TRBJ2-7): KAGVTQTPRYLIKTRGQQVTLSCSPISGHRSVSWYQQTPGQGLQFLFEYFSETQRNKGNFPGRFSGRQFSNSRSEMNVSTLELGDSALYLCASSLGQGWEQYFGPGTRLTVT.